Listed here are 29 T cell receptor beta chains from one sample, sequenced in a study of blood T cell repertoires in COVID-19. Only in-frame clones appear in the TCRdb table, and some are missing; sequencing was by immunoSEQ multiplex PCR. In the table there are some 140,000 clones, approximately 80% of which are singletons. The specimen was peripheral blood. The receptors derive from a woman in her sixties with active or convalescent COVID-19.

The CDR3 nucleotides are TGTGCCAGCAGTTCCTCAGAGGTTTGGAATGAGCAGTTCTTC. Amino acid sequence: CASSSSEVWNEQFF. The genes are TRBV28 and TRBJ2-1; D gene ambiguous. The V end was cut by 4 bases, the J end by 7 bases, with 14 bases between. This CDR3 comprises 14 residues. The germline gives CDR1 MDHEN, CDR2 SYDVKM.

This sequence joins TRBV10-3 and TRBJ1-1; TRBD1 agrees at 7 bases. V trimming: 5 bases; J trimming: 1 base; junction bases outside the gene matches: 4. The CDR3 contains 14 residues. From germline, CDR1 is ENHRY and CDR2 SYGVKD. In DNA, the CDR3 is TGTGCCATCAGTCGGGACAGCCAGAACACTGAAGCTTTCTTT. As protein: CAISRDSQNTEAFF.

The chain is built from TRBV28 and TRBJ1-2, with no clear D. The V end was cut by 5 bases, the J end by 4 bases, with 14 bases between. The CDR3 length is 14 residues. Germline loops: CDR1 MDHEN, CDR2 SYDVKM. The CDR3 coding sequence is TGTGCCAGCAGTACCGGTATCGGGGTCTATGGCTACACCTTC. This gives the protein CASSTGIGVYGYTF.

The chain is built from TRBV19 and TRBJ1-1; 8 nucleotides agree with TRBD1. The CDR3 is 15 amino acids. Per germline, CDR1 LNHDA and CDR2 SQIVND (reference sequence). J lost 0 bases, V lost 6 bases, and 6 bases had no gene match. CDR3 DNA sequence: TGTGCCAGTAGGCAGGACAGGGCAATGAACACTGAAGCTTTCTTT. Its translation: CASRQDRAMNTEAFF.

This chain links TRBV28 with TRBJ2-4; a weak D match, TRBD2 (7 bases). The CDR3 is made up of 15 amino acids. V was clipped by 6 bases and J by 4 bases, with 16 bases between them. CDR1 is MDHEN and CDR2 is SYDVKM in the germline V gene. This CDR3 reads CASRERGGAKNIQYF. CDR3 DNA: TGTGCCAGCAGAGAAAGGGGGGGGGCAAAAAACATTCAGTACTTC.

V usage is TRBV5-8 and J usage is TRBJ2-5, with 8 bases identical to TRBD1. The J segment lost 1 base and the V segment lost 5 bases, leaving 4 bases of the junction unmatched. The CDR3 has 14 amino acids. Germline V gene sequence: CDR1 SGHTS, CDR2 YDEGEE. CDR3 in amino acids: CASRATGGQETQYF. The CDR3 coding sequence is TGTGCCAGCAGGGCTACAGGGGGCCAAGAGACCCAGTACTTC.

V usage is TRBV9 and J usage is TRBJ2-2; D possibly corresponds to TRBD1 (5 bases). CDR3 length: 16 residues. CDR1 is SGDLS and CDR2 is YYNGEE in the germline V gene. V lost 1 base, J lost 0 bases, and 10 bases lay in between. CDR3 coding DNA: TGTGCCAGCAGCGTACAAGACAGCCCGAACACCGGGGAGCTGTTTTTT. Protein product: CASSVQDSPNTGELFF.

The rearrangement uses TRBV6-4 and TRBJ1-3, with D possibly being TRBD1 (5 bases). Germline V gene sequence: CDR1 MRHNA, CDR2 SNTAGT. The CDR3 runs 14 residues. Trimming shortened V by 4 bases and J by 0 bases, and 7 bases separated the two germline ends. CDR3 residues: CASSVRGSGNTIYF. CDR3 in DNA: TGTGCCAGCAGTGTAAGGGGCTCTGGAAACACCATATATTTT.

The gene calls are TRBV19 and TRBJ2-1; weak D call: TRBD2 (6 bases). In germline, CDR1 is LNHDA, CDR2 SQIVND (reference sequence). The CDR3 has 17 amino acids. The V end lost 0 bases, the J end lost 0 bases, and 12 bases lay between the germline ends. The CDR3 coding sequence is TGTGCCAGTAGTATAGAGATGGCGGGACCCTCCTACAATGAGCAGTTCTTC. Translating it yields CASSIEMAGPSYNEQFF.

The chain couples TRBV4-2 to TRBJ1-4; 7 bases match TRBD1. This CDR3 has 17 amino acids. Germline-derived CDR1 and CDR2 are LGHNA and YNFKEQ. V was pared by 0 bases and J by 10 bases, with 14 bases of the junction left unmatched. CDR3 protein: CASSQEGPGTVGVKLFF. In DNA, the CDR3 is TGTGCCAGCAGCCAAGAAGGTCCCGGGACAGTTGGGGTAAAACTGTTTTTT.

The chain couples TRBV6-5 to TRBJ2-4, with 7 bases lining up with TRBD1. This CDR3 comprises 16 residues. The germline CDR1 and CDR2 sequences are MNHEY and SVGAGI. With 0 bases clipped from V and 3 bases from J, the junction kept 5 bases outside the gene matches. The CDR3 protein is CASSYSRGLSKNIQYF. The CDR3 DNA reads TGTGCCAGCAGTTACTCGAGGGGGCTAAGCAAAAACATTCAGTACTTC.

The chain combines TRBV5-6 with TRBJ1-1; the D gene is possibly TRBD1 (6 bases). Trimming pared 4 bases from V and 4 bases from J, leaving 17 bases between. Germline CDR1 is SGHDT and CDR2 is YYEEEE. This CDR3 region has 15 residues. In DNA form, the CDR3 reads TGTGCCAGCAGCCCGCCCCGCCAGGGGACCACTGAAGCTTTCTTT. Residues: CASSPPRQGTTEAFF.

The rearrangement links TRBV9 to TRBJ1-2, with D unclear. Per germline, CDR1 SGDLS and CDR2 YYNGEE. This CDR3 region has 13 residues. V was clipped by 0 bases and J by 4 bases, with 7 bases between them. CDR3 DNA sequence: TGTGCCAGCAGCGTAGACGGCGGCTATGGCTACACCTTC. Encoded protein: CASSVDGGYGYTF. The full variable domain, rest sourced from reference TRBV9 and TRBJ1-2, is DSGVTQTPKHLITATGQRVTLRCSPRSGDLSVYWYQQSLDQGLQFLIQYYNGEERAKGNILERFSAQQFPDLHSELNLSSLELGDSALYFCASSVDGGYGYTFGSGTRLTVV.

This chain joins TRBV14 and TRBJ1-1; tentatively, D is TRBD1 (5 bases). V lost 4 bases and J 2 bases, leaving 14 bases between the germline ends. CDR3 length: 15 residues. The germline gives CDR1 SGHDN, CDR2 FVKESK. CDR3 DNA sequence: TGTGCCAGCAGCCTGCCTACAGGAGTTAACACTGAAGCTTTCTTT. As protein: CASSLPTGVNTEAFF. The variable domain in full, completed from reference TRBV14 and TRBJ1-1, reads EAGVTQFPSHSVIEKGQTVTLRCDPISGHDNLYWYRRVMGKEIKFLLHFVKESKQDESGMPNNRFLAERTGGTYSTLKVQPAELEDSGVYFCASSLPTGVNTEAFFGQGTRLTVV.

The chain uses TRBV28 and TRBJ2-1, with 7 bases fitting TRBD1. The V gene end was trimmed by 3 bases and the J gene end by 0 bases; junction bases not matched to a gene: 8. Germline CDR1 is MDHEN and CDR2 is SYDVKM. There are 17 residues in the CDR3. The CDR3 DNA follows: TGTGCCAGCAGTTTCCTACAGGGGCGAAGCTCCTACAATGAGCAGTTCTTC. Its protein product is CASSFLQGRSSYNEQFF.

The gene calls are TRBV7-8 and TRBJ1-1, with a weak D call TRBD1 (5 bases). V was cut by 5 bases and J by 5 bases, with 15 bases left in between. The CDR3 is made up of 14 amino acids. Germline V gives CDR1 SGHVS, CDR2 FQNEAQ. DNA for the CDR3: TGTGCCAGCAGCCCTCCGGGGGAGGGGACTGAAGCTTTCTTT. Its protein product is CASSPPGEGTEAFF.

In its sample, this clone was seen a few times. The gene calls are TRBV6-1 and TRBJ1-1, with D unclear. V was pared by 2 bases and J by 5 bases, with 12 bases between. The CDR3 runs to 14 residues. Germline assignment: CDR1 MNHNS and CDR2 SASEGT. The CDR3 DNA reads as TGTGCCAGCAGTGAATGGGGTCGGGGAACTGAAGCTTTCTTT. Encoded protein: CASSEWGRGTEAFF.

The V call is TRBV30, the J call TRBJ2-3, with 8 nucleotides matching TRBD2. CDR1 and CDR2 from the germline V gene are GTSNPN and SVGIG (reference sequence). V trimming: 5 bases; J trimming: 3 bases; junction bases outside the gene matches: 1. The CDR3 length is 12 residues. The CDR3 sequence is CAWGGRTDTQYF. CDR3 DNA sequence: TGTGCCTGGGGCGGGAGGACAGATACGCAGTATTTT.

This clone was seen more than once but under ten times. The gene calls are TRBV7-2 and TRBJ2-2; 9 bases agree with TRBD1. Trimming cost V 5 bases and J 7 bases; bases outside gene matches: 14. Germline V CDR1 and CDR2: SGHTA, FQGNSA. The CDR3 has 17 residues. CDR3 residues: CASSQGFGTGFYGELFF. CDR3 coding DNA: TGTGCCAGCAGCCAAGGTTTCGGGACAGGGTTTTACGGGGAGCTGTTTTTT.

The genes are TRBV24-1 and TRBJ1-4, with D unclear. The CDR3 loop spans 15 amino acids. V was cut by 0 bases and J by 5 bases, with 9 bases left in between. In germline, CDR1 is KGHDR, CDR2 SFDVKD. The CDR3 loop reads CATSDLTSKNEKLFF. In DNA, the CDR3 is TGTGCCACCAGTGATTTGACCAGTAAGAATGAAAAACTGTTTTTT.

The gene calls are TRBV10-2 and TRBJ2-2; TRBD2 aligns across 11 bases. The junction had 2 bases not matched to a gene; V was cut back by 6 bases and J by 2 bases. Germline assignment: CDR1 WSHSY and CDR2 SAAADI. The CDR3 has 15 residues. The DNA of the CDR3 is TGCGCCAGCAGGACTAGCGGGGCTAACACCGGGGAGCTGTTTTTT. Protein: CASRTSGANTGELFF.

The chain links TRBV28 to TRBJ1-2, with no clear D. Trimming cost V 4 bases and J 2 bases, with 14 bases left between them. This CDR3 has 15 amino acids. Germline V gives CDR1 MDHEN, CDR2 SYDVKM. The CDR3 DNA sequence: TGTGCCAGCAGTTCGGACGGACGGGGAAACTATGGCTACACCTTC. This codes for CASSSDGRGNYGYTF.

The CDR3 DNA sequence: TGCGCCAGCACTTCTCTAGTGTCCAATGAGCAGTTCTTC. Amino acid sequence: CASTSLVSNEQFF. V usage is TRBV5-1 and J usage is TRBJ2-1; the D is unclear. Germline V gives CDR1 SGHRS, CDR2 YFSETQ. This CDR3 has 13 residues. The germline V and J ends were trimmed by 6 bases and 6 bases, with 13 bases remaining between them.

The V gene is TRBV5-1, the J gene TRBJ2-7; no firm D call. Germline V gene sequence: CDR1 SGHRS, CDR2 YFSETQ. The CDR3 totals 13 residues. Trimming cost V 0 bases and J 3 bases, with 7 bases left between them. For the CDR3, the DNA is TGCGCCAGCAGCTTGGCTCAGAACTACGAGCAGTACTTC. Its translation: CASSLAQNYEQYF.

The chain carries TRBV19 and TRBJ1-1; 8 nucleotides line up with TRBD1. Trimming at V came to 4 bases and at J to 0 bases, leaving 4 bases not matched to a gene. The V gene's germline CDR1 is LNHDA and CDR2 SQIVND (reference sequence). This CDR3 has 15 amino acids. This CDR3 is CASSTRTGMNTEAFF. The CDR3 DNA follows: TGTGCCAGTAGTACAAGGACAGGGATGAACACTGAAGCTTTCTTT.

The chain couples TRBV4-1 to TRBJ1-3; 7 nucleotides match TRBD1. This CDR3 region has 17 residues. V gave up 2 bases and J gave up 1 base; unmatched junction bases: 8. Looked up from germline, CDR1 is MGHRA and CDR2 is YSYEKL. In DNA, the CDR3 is TGCGCCAGCAGCCAACCATTCGACAGGGTTTCTGGAAACACCATATATTTT. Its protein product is CASSQPFDRVSGNTIYF.

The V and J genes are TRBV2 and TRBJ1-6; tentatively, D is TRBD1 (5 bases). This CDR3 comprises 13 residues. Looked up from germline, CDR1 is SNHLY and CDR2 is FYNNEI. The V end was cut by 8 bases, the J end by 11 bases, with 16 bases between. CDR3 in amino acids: CASFRGERAPLHF. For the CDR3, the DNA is TGTGCCAGCTTCCGGGGGGAACGGGCACCCCTCCACTTT.

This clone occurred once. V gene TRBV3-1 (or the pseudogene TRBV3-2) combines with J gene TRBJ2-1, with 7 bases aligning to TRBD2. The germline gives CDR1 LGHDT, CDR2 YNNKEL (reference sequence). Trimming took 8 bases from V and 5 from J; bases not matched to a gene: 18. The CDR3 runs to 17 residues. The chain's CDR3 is CASSPRRGGRADNEQFF. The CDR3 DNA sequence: TGTGCCAGCTCCCCCCGGAGGGGAGGGAGGGCAGACAATGAGCAGTTCTTC.

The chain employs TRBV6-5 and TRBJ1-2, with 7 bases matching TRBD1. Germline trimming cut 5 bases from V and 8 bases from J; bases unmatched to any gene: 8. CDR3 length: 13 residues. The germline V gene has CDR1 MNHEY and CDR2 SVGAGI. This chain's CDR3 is CASSNDRVQGYTF. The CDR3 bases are TGTGCCAGCAGTAATGACAGGGTCCAGGGCTACACCTTC.